Presented here are 16 T cell receptor beta chains from one specimen sequenced in a study of response to subunit inactivated influenza vaccine. TCRdb recomputed calls from the RT-PCR reads with MiXCR, one row per CDR3 protein. Here the sample spans around 580,000 distinct CDR3 sequences, 14% being singletons. Sequenced here: PBMCs from blood, sampled roughly 12 days after vaccination. These receptors originate from a man aged 45-65 years who received an inactivated influenza vaccine.

This clonotype has a handful of counts. This chain links TRBV5-1 with TRBJ2-5, with a possible D match to TRBD2 (6 bases). Germline V gives CDR1 SGHRS, CDR2 YFSETQ. CDR3 length: 15 residues. Between the trimmed V and J ends, which lost 0 bases and 5 bases, there was a span of 14 bases. The DNA of the CDR3 is TGCGCCAGCAGCTTGGGCCGGGGACGGGAGGAGACCCAGTACTTC. This gives the protein CASSLGRGREETQYF.

The chain links TRBV7-2 to TRBJ2-3, with D maybe TRBD2 (5 bases). The CDR3 covers 14 residues. The germline V gene encodes CDR1 SGHTA and CDR2 FQGNSA. The V and J ends lost 2 bases and 4 bases respectively, with 10 bases between them. The chain's CDR3 is CASSLLLESDTQYF. CDR3 bases: TGTGCCAGCAGCTTATTACTAGAATCAGATACGCAGTATTTT.

The chain is built from TRBV28 and TRBJ2-1; 8 nucleotides agree with TRBD2. This CDR3 contains 13 residues. After removal of 11 bases from V and 3 bases from J, the junction contained 6 bases not matched to a gene. CDR1 and CDR2 from the germline V gene are MDHEN and SYDVKM. CDR3 nucleotides: TGTGCCGCGGCGGGGGGAAACTACAATGAGCAGTTCTTC. Protein: CAAAGGNYNEQFF.

The chain recombines TRBV4-3 with TRBJ2-6; unclear D gene. Germline CDR1 reads LGHNA; CDR2 reads YSLEER. V lost 0 bases to trimming and J lost 2 bases, with 8 bases between them. This CDR3 comprises 16 residues. The CDR3 region has the DNA TGCGCCAGCAGCCAAGATCGCCCCGCTGGGGCCAACGTCCTGACTTTC. It yields the protein CASSQDRPAGANVLTF.

V is TRBV7-2 and J is TRBJ2-5; D ambiguous. Trimming took off 3 bases at V and 0 bases at J, with 8 bases between the two ends. CDR1 is SGHTA and CDR2 is FQGNSA in the germline V gene. The CDR3 covers 14 residues. Here the CDR3 reads CASSFNTNQETQYF. The CDR3 DNA reads TGTGCCAGCAGCTTTAATACCAACCAAGAGACCCAGTACTTC.

This clonotype was recorded a few times. V is TRBV7-2 and J is TRBJ2-3; weak D call: TRBD2 (6 bases). CDR3 length: 16 amino acids. V was trimmed by 1 base and J by 4 bases, leaving 15 bases between them. Per the germline V gene, CDR1 is SGHTA and CDR2 is FQGNSA. CDR3: CASSLVGGTLADTQYF. The DNA for the CDR3 is TGTGCCAGCAGCTTAGTAGGCGGGACCTTGGCAGATACGCAGTATTTT. The variable domain in full, with the rest retrieved from reference TRBV7-2 and TRBJ2-3, is GAGVSQSPSNKVTEKGKDVELRCDPISGHTALYWYRQSLGQGLEFLIYFQGNSAPDKSGLPSDRFSAERTGGSVSTLTIQRTQQEDSAVYLCASSLVGGTLADTQYFGPGTRLTVL.

The J gene is TRBJ1-1, the V gene TRBV20-1; the D gene is possibly TRBD1 (5 bases). The germline V and J ends were trimmed by 3 bases and 4 bases, with 15 bases remaining between them. The germline V gene has CDR1 DFQATT and CDR2 SNEGSKA (reference sequence). This CDR3 spans 14 amino acids. The CDR3 sequence: CSARDTGLITEAFF. The CDR3 bases are TGCAGTGCTAGGGACACAGGCTTGATCACTGAAGCTTTCTTT.

This clonotype was seen a few times. The chain couples TRBV7-9 to TRBJ2-3, with TRBD2 matching over 14 bases. The CDR3 has 16 amino acids. Germline values: CDR1 SEHNR, CDR2 FQNEAQ (reference sequence). Trimming removed 0 bases from V and 6 bases from J; junction bases left unmatched: 2. CDR3 region: CASSLAGLAGADTQYF. The CDR3 DNA sequence: TGTGCCAGCAGCTTAGCGGGACTAGCGGGGGCGGATACGCAGTATTTT.

This sequence joins TRBV7-6 and TRBJ2-1; 12 nucleotides agree with TRBD2. The CDR3 is 14 amino acids. Germline CDR1 reads SGHVS; CDR2 reads FNYEAQ. Unmatched junction bases numbered 0, after V lost 5 bases and J lost 4 bases. The CDR3 protein is CASSTSGGYNEQFF. The CDR3 DNA reads TGTGCCAGCAGCACTAGCGGGGGGTACAATGAGCAGTTCTTC.

This clonotype was seen at least ten times. The chain is built from TRBV10-3 and TRBJ1-1; D is unclear. The V gene's germline CDR1 is ENHRY and CDR2 SYGVKD. CDR3 size: 17 residues. V lost 0 bases, J lost 0 bases, and 14 bases lay in between. Here the CDR3 DNA reads TGTGCCATCAGTGAGTCTGACCGCCGACTAATGAACACTGAAGCTTTCTTT. This translates into CAISESDRRLMNTEAFF.

There are a few counts of this clonotype. V and J are TRBV6-2 or TRBV6-3 and TRBJ2-6; D not resolved. The germline gives CDR1 MNHEY, CDR2 SVGEGT. The CDR3 sequence is 16 residues long. The V end lost 2 bases, the J end lost 0 bases, and 8 bases lay between the germline ends. CDR3 in amino acids: CASSYPSISGANVLTF. As DNA, the CDR3 is TGTGCCAGCAGTTACCCCTCCATCTCTGGGGCCAACGTCCTGACTTTC.

This clonotype has just a few counts. V is TRBV29-1 and J is TRBJ2-7; 13 bases are shared with TRBD2. V dropped 7 bases and J dropped 2; count of bases not matched to a gene: 2. Germline V CDR1 and CDR2: SQVTM, ANQGSEA. CDR3 size: 13 residues. The CDR3 nucleotides read TGCAGCGGGGGACTAGCGGGAACCTACGAGCAGTACTTC. The encoded protein is CSGGLAGTYEQYF.

This clonotype was detected only a few times. The chain employs TRBV7-8 and TRBJ2-7, with 16 bases that match TRBD2. The length of the CDR3 is 20 residues. Germline-derived CDR1 and CDR2 are SGHVS and FQNEAQ. V was clipped by 7 bases and J by 0 bases; unmatched bases: 15. The CDR3 DNA follows: TGTGCCAGCATACTCCGACGTCCCGGGACTAGCGGGAGGGGCTCCTACGAGCAGTACTTC. As protein: CASILRRPGTSGRGSYEQYF. The variable domain in full, completed from reference TRBV7-8 and TRBJ2-7, reads GAGVSQSPRYKVAKRGQDVALRCDPISGHVSLFWYQQALGQGPEFLTYFQNEAQLDKSGLPSDRFFAERPEGSVSTLKIQRTQQEDSAVYLCASILRRPGTSGRGSYEQYFGPGTRLTVT.

V usage is TRBV7-6 and J usage is TRBJ2-3, with D perhaps TRBD2 (6 bases). CDR1 is SGHVS and CDR2 is FNYEAQ in the germline V gene. CDR3 length: 16 residues. Trimming shortened V by 1 base and J by 2 bases, and 13 bases separated the two germline ends. This CDR3 is CASSLVAGGYTDTQYF. DNA for the CDR3: TGTGCCAGCAGCTTAGTTGCAGGAGGGTACACAGATACGCAGTATTTT.

This clonotype has only a few counts. The CDR3 coding sequence is TGTGCCAGCAGCCCGGGATCTCCCTACGAGCAGTACTTC. As protein: CASSPGSPYEQYF. The gene calls are TRBV6-1 and TRBJ2-7, with D possibly TRBD2 on 5 matching bases. Deletions cut 6 bases from V and 2 bases from J, with 11 bases between. This CDR3 region has 13 residues. Germline V gene sequence: CDR1 MNHNS, CDR2 SASEGT.

This clonotype was seen more than once but under ten times. This chain uses TRBV29-1 with TRBJ2-7, with 13 bases identical to TRBD2. The CDR3 runs to 15 residues. The junction had 2 bases not matched to a gene; V was cut back by 1 base and J by 2 bases. Germline V gene sequence: CDR1 SQVTM, CDR2 ANQGSEA. Written as DNA, the CDR3 is TGCAGCGTTGAAGGGACTAGCGGGAGCGCCTACGAGCAGTACTTC. Its translation: CSVEGTSGSAYEQYF.